This T cell receptor (beta chain) was captured in a study of regulatory T cells in long-lasting Graves disease. CDR3 length equals 16 residues. Trimming took 3 bases from V and 4 from J; bases not matched to a gene: 9. Germline V gives CDR1 SGHAT, CDR2 FQNNGV. This clonotype has at least ten counts. Specified time point: newly diagnosed GD, antithyroid drugs for less than 3 months. The TCR library used RNA extracted from PBMCs. Both iRepertoire HTBI primers and Arm-PCR of CDR3 regions were used to build the TCR beta libraries. Using its own MiXCR run on the multiplex PCR reads, TCRdb lists one record per CDR3 protein. This sample has around 480,000 distinct CDR3 sequences; 15% to 20% occur once, and the top ten carry 9% to 15%. The same specimen was also included in a second study, on T cells in Graves' hyperthyroidism and ophthalmopathy. This second study notes: Exclusion criteria comprised uncontrolled infection, other autoimmune disease, pregnancy or lactation.

Source: peripheral blood mononuclear cells (PBMCs), taken at new diagnosis, from a patient treated with antithyroid drugs. This TCR was sampled from a man aged 40-55 years with Graves disease. This chain connects TRBV11-2 to TRBJ2-3; 8 bases match TRBD2. The CDR3 region is CASSLSSGIRADTQYF. The CDR3 DNA reads TGTGCCAGCAGCTTGAGTAGCGGGATCAGAGCAGATACGCAGTATTTT.